This T cell receptor (beta chain) originates from a study of tumour-infiltrating T cells in Burkitt lymphoma. Study overall: Patients covered every epidemiological subtype of Burkitt lymphoma. Overall and progression-free survival were predicted by productive clonality.

Germline V gives CDR1 SNHLY, CDR2 FYNNEI. CDR3 length equals 13 residues. Trimming removed 8 bases at V and 6 bases at J, with 11 bases between. This table comes from immunoSEQ multiplex PCR, and its TCRdb copy is limited to in-frame clones, with some not included. The sample has about 46,000 clones; around 30% are singletons. To note about this clone: Its antigen is unknown.

Overall study findings and caveats: Several public clonotypes were shared across many Burkitt lymphoma patients.

V and J are TRBV2 and TRBJ1-6, with no clear D. This TCR was sampled from a human donor with Burkitt lymphoma. Material for sequencing was tumor tissue. The CDR3 protein is CASEILANSPLHF. The CDR3 DNA sequence: TGTGCCAGCGAAATTCTGGCTAATTCACCCCTCCACTTT.